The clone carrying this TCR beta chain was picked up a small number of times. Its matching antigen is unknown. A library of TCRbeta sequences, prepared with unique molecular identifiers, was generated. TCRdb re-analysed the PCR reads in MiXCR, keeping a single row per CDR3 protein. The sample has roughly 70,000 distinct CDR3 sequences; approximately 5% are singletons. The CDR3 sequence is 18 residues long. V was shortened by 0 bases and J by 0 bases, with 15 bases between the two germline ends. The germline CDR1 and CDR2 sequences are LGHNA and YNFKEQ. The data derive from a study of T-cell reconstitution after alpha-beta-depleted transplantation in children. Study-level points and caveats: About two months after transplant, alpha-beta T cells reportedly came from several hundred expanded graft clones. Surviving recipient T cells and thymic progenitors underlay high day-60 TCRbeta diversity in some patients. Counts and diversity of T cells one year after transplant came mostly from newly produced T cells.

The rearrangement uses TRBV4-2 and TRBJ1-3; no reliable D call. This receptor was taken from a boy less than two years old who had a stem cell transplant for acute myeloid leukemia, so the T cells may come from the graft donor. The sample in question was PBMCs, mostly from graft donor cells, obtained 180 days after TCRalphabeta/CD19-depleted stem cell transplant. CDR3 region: CASSQDQRSPYSGNTIYF. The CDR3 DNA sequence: TGTGCCAGCAGCCAAGATCAACGAAGTCCCTACTCTGGAAACACCATATATTTT.